The 32 T cell receptor beta chains below come from one sample, sequenced in a study of neurological immune-mediated disorders (dated by TCRdb to the late 2010s). The method was 5' RACE. These reads were obtained on an Illumina HiSeq 2500. TCRdb trimmed the raw reads at Q25, called clones with MiXCR and kept productive beta chains. Records with the same CDR3 protein are collapsed into one entry carrying the most frequent genes and DNA. The sample table records about 66,000 distinct CDR3 sequences; roughly 5% of these occur just once. The ten largest clones add up to over 2.5% of the sample. The source material was PBMCs. All receptors come from a woman aged 30 to 39 with multiple sclerosis.

This clonotype has ten or more counts. The chain couples TRBV20-1 to TRBJ2-3; the D gene could be TRBD1 or TRBD2 (6 bases each). V gave up 0 bases and J gave up 4 bases, with 14 bases separating them. Per germline, CDR1 DFQATT and CDR2 SNEGSKA (reference sequence). This CDR3 has 15 residues. CDR3 nucleotides: TGCAGTGCTAGAGATCAAGGAGGGGGAGCAGATACGCAGTATTTT. This sequence encodes CSARDQGGGADTQYF.

This clonotype came up many times. J is TRBJ1-1 and V is TRBV20-1; D uncertain. Trimming removed 3 bases from V and 6 bases from J, with 11 bases in between. The CDR3 length is 12 residues. From germline, CDR1 is DFQATT and CDR2 SNEGSKA (reference sequence). The CDR3 nucleotides are TGCAGTGCTAGCCCCCTGCGAGCTGAAGCTTTCTTT. Amino acids: CSASPLRAEAFF.

This clonotype was found many times. The rearrangement links TRBV7-6 to TRBJ2-7, with D perhaps assigned TRBD1 or TRBD2 (6 bases each). The CDR3 spans 18 residues. Germline CDR1 SGHVS, CDR2 FNYEAQ. Trimming took 1 base from V and 3 from J, leaving 22 bases between them. CDR3 sequence (DNA): TGTGCCAGCAGCTTAGGTCCGTTTGACGGGGGCCTCATCTACGAGCAGTACTTC. Amino acids: CASSLGPFDGGLIYEQYF.

Concerning this clonotype: The junction departs from the called germline gene at one end, perhaps through a read error. The chain joins TRBV5-1 to TRBJ1-5; D is undetermined. The CDR3 has 15 residues. CDR1 and CDR2 (germline): SGHRS, YFSETQ. As DNA, the CDR3 is TGCGCCAGCAGCTTGGGGGATCGTAGCAATCAGCCCCAGAATTTT. Its translation is CASSLGDRSNQPQNF.

This clonotype appeared a few times. The genes are TRBV7-9 and TRBJ1-2, with D uncertain. The CDR3 contains 13 residues. The germline V and J ends were trimmed by 5 bases and 8 bases, with 15 bases remaining between them. Germline V CDR1 and CDR2: SEHNR, FQNEAQ (reference sequence). CDR3 sequence reads: CASSRASQEGYTF. For the CDR3, the DNA is TGTGCCAGCAGCCGGGCCTCCCAGGAAGGCTACACCTTC.

This clonotype was counted ten times or more. This rearrangement joins TRBV5-8 to TRBJ2-1, with 8 bases that match TRBD1. V dropped 4 bases and J dropped 4; count of bases not matched to a gene: 7. Germline-derived CDR1 and CDR2 are SGHTS and YDEGEE. The CDR3 extends over 15 amino acids. As DNA, the CDR3 is TGTGCCAGCAGCGTGGGGACAGGTATTTACAATGAGCAGTTCTTC. This gives the protein CASSVGTGIYNEQFF.

Only a few counts were recorded for this clonotype. The J gene is TRBJ2-6, the V gene TRBV28; D may be TRBD2 (6 bases). CDR1 MDHEN and CDR2 SYDVKM come from the germline V gene. V dropped 3 bases and J dropped 1 base, with 10 bases sitting between them. The CDR3 is 16 residues long. CDR3 coding DNA: TGTGCCAGCAGTTTTGGAGGGGATTCTGGGGCCAACGTCCTGACTTTC. Translated, it gives CASSFGGDSGANVLTF.

With respect to this clonotype: At one of its ends the junction is not consistent with the germline gene, which may arise from a read error. The V call is TRBV5-1, the J call TRBJ2-3; D is undetermined. The CDR3 runs 14 residues. Germline V gene lookup returns CDR1 SGHRS and CDR2 YFSETQ. CDR3 amino acids: CASSFGLSTDTQYF. The DNA for the CDR3 is TGCGCGAGCAGCTTTGGCCTTAGCACAGATACGCAGTATTTT.

This clonotype was picked up many times. This chain uses TRBV5-1 with TRBJ2-3, with 13 bases matching TRBD2. Trimming took 3 bases from V and 6 from J; bases not matched to a gene: 7. This CDR3 has 16 amino acids. Germline CDR1 is SGHRS and CDR2 is YFSETQ. CDR3 sequence (DNA): TGCGCCAGCAGCTCGGGGACTAGCGGGGAGTGGGATACGCAGTATTTT. It is translated as CASSSGTSGEWDTQYF.

This clonotype has ten or more counts. This chain joins TRBV6-6 and TRBJ2-4; 10 bases map to TRBD1. V lost 2 bases, J lost 6 bases, and 1 base stayed unmatched. Per germline, CDR1 MNHNY and CDR2 SVGAGI (reference sequence). CDR3 length: 14 amino acids. The CDR3: CASSYGTGANIQYF. For the CDR3, the DNA is TGTGCCAGCAGTTACGGGACAGGGGCAAACATTCAGTACTTC.

In its sample, this clonotype was seen many times. This chain links TRBV4-1 with TRBJ2-7; 8 bases are shared with TRBD1. Per the germline V gene, CDR1 is MGHRA and CDR2 is YSYEKL. The V and J ends lost 2 bases and 5 bases, in that order; junction bases with no gene match: 8. The CDR3 runs 15 residues. The CDR3 sequence: CASSQSWDRSHEQYF. The CDR3 region has the DNA TGCGCCAGCAGCCAATCTTGGGACAGGAGCCACGAGCAGTACTTC.

This clonotype has a count of ten or more. The rearrangement uses TRBV5-5 and TRBJ2-2, with TRBD1 matching over 8 bases. Trimming took 1 base from V and 5 from J; bases not matched to a gene: 7. The CDR3 has 16 amino acids. Per germline, CDR1 SGHKS and CDR2 YYEKEE (reference sequence). The CDR3: CASSLKDRVGTGELFF. The CDR3 region has the DNA TGTGCCAGCAGCTTGAAGGACAGGGTTGGAACCGGGGAGCTGTTTTTT.

The sample holds a few counts of this clonotype. The chain uses TRBV7-9 and TRBJ2-4, with a tentative D call TRBD2 (6 bases). CDR1 and CDR2 (germline): SEHNR, FQNEAQ (reference sequence). V gave up 0 bases and J gave up 1 base, with 13 bases separating them. CDR3 length equals 17 residues. The CDR3 DNA follows: TGTGCCAGCAGCTTAGCGCCCGGTGGAGGGGCCAAAAACATTCAGTACTTC. This codes for CASSLAPGGGAKNIQYF. Looking up the rest from reference TRBV7-9 and TRBJ2-4 gives the full variable domain: DTGVSQNPRHKITKRGQNVTFRCDPISEHNRLYWYRQTLGQGPEFLTYFQNEAQLEKSRLLSDRFSAERPKGSFSTLEIQRTEQGDSAMYLCASSLAPGGGAKNIQYFGAGTRLSVL.

The table lists this clonotype with many counts. The chain links TRBV27 to TRBJ1-1; 9 nucleotides line up with TRBD1. Looked up from germline, CDR1 is MNHEY and CDR2 is SMNVEV (reference sequence). This CDR3 has 16 amino acids. The ends lost 8 bases at V and 8 bases at J; junction bases unmatched: 18. The CDR3 loop is CASLPWGQGMRAEAFF. The DNA of the CDR3 is TGTGCCAGCTTGCCCTGGGGACAGGGTATGAGGGCAGAAGCTTTCTTT.

This clonotype has at least ten counts. The V and J genes are TRBV5-1 and TRBJ1-4; the D is unclear. The CDR3 is 13 amino acids. The germline gives CDR1 SGHRS, CDR2 YFSETQ. V gave up 5 bases and J gave up 5 bases, with 10 bases separating them. The CDR3 DNA is TGCGCCAGCAGGGTCGGAGGGAATGAAAAACTGTTTTTT. Protein product: CASRVGGNEKLFF.

The genes are TRBV20-1 and TRBJ2-5; D is uncertain. Germline lookup yields CDR1 DFQATT and CDR2 SNEGSKA (reference sequence). This CDR3 region has 14 residues. The ends were cut back, 6 bases at V and 2 bases at J, with 16 bases in the middle. CDR3 region: CSARRRVNQETQYF. CDR3 nucleotide sequence: TGCAGTGCACGGCGACGGGTGAATCAAGAGACCCAGTACTTC.

This clonotype was seen ten or more times. The chain has TRBV10-3 and TRBJ2-2; possibly TRBD2 for D (5 bases). Looked up from germline, CDR1 is ENHRY and CDR2 is SYGVKD. This CDR3 is built from 17 residues. Trimming cost V 3 bases and J 1 base, with 15 bases left between them. DNA for the CDR3: TGTGCCATCAGTGATCTCCGAGGGAGAGGGAACACCGGGGAGCTGTTTTTT. Its translation is CAISDLRGRGNTGELFF.

As regards this clonotype: This CDR3 fails to terminate in the conserved phenylalanine or tryptophan, so it likely reflects a read error. The chain uses TRBV12-3 or TRBV12-4 and TRBJ2-5, with 7 positions matching TRBD1. This CDR3 is 14 amino acids long. V lost 4 bases, J lost 1 base, and 3 bases stayed unmatched. The CDR3 DNA follows: TGTGCCAGCAGTTGGGGACAGAGCCAAGAGACCCAGTACAAC. This gives the protein CASSWGQSQETQYN.

This clonotype was observed many times. The V and J genes are TRBV5-5 and TRBJ2-1, with TRBD2 matching over 11 bases. Trimming took 1 base from V and 4 from J; bases not matched to a gene: 4. This CDR3 contains 16 residues. Germline-derived CDR1 and CDR2 are SGHKS and YYEKEE (reference sequence). The CDR3 nucleotides read TGTGCCAGCAGCTTGTTAGCGGGGGGGGTATACAATGAGCAGTTCTTC. Encoded protein: CASSLLAGGVYNEQFF.

A note on this clonotype: An end of the junction does not agree with germline; a read error may underlie this. The J gene is TRBJ2-2, the V gene TRBV5-6; 8 bases are shared with TRBD1. CDR3 length equals 17 residues. Per the germline V gene, CDR1 is SGHDT and CDR2 is YYEEEE. The CDR3 loop reads CASSGQGAFGNTVELFF. CDR3 in DNA: TGTGCCAGCAGCGGTCAGGGGGCTTTCGGGAACACCGTGGAGCTGTTTTTT.

This clonotype was seen ten or more times. CDR3 in amino acids: CASSGTEVEAFF. The CDR3 DNA reads as TGTGCCAGCAGTGGGACAGAAGTTGAAGCTTTCTTT. The gene calls are TRBV25-1 and TRBJ1-1; D is perhaps TRBD1 (6 bases). This CDR3 has 12 residues. Trimming removed 4 bases from V and 7 bases from J, with 10 bases in between. Germline CDR1 reads MGHDK; CDR2 reads SYGVNS.

This clonotype was recorded many times. This sequence joins TRBV20-1 and TRBJ2-7; 8 nucleotides agree with TRBD1. The trim removed 3 bases at V and 1 base at J, leaving 5 bases unmatched. The CDR3 runs 14 residues. Germline values: CDR1 DFQATT, CDR2 SNEGSKA (reference sequence). CDR3 nucleotide sequence: TGCAGTGCTAGGGACAGGGAAAGATCCTACGAGCAGTACTTC. Amino acid sequence: CSARDRERSYEQYF.

This clonotype was found many times. The chain employs TRBV15 and TRBJ1-1; TRBD1 matches at 8 bases. The J segment lost 5 bases and the V segment lost 4 bases, leaving 9 bases of the junction unmatched. CDR1 is LNHNV and CDR2 is YYDKDF in the germline V gene (reference sequence). The CDR3 loop spans 15 amino acids. The CDR3 bases are TGTGCCACCAGCACAGACAGGGGCAAGATGACTGAAGCTTTCTTT. Residues: CATSTDRGKMTEAFF.

This clonotype was seen many times. The chain carries TRBV7-8 and TRBJ2-2; D remains unclear. Germline CDR1 reads SGHVS; CDR2 reads FQNEAQ. V lost 5 bases to trimming and J lost 6 bases, with 7 bases between them. This CDR3 region has 12 residues. CDR3 loop: CASSPRSGELFF. The CDR3 nucleotides are TGTGCCAGCAGCCCCCGATCCGGGGAGCTGTTTTTT.

This clonotype turned up a few times. V is TRBV20-1 and J is TRBJ2-7, with D possibly being TRBD1 (6 bases). Germline V gene data show CDR1 as DFQATT and CDR2 as SNEGSKA (reference sequence). The CDR3 has 13 amino acids. Trimming stripped 2 bases from V and 6 bases from J, with 14 bases between. The CDR3 nucleotides read TGCAGTGCTAGATCACAGGGACAAGGCGAGCAGTACTTC. It translates to CSARSQGQGEQYF.

This clonotype was picked up many times. V is TRBV3-1 and J is TRBJ2-5; 8 positions match TRBD2. The germline gives CDR1 LGHDT, CDR2 YNNKEL (reference sequence). The CDR3 totals 17 residues. V lost 1 base and J lost 0; bases outside the gene matches: 7. The CDR3 bases are TGTGCCAGCAGCCAAGTTCTGAGCGGGGGTTACCAAGAGACCCAGTACTTC. It specifies CASSQVLSGGYQETQYF.

At least ten counts were recorded for this clonotype. This CDR3 reads CSASGGASDTQYF. The DNA of the CDR3 is TGCAGCGCTAGCGGGGGGGCCTCAGATACGCAGTATTTT. This chain links TRBV29-1 with TRBJ2-3, with TRBD2 identical over 12 bases. CDR3 length: 13 amino acids. The V segment lost 7 bases and the J segment 4 bases; nucleotides outside the gene matches: 3. Germline assignment: CDR1 SQVTM and CDR2 ANQGSEA.

This rearrangement joins TRBV4-1 to TRBJ2-7; TRBD2 might be the D (5 bases). The length of the CDR3 is 12 residues. Trimming took off 5 bases at V and 7 bases at J, with 12 bases between the two ends. CDR1 and CDR2 from the germline V gene are MGHRA and YSYEKL. The CDR3 bases are TGCGCCAGCAGCAAAGGTGGGAGAGAGCAGTACTTC. Encoded protein: CASSKGGREQYF.

This clonotype appeared many times. The rearrangement joins TRBV7-9 to TRBJ2-7, with 8 bases lining up with TRBD1. There are 14 residues in the CDR3. Germline values: CDR1 SEHNR, CDR2 FQNEAQ (reference sequence). With V trimmed by 7 bases and J by 5 bases, 10 bases remained unmatched. The CDR3 nucleotides are TGTGCCAGCACCACCCAAGGACAGGGTGACGAGCAGTACTTC. Translating gives CASTTQGQGDEQYF.

This clonotype is labeled as medium-sized (0.01 to 0.1%). The rearrangement joins TRBV7-2 to TRBJ2-2, with D unclear. The CDR3 has 12 amino acids. The germline V gene has CDR1 SGHTA and CDR2 FQGNSA. With 7 bases removed from V and 4 bases from J, the gap between germline ends came to 7 bases. As DNA, the CDR3 is TGTGCCAGCAACCGACCCACCGGGGAGCTGTTTTTT. It yields the protein CASNRPTGELFF. Combining the CDR3 with reference TRBV7-2 and TRBJ2-2 gives the whole variable domain GAGVSQSPSNKVTEKGKDVELRCDPISGHTALYWYRQSLGQGLEFLIYFQGNSAPDKSGLPSDRFSAERTGGSVSTLTIQRTQQEDSAVYLCASNRPTGELFFGEGSRLTVL.

This clonotype occurred many times. The chain is built from TRBV15 and TRBJ2-2, with 9 positions matching TRBD2. Looked up from germline, CDR1 is LNHNV and CDR2 is YYDKDF (reference sequence). The junction had 5 bases not matched to a gene; V was cut back by 0 bases and J by 3 bases. The length of the CDR3 is 17 residues. Here the CDR3 reads CATSRDSGGGDTGELFF. The CDR3 region has the DNA TGTGCCACCAGCAGAGATTCGGGCGGGGGGGACACCGGGGAGCTGTTTTTT.

The chain employs TRBV7-9 and TRBJ2-7, with D possibly being TRBD2 (6 bases). The germline gives CDR1 SEHNR, CDR2 FQNEAQ (reference sequence). Trimming removed 1 base from V and 2 bases from J, with 18 bases in between. The CDR3 runs to 17 residues. In DNA, the CDR3 is TGTGCCAGCAGCTTAGGAGGCAGGACTATTATACCCTACGAGCAGTACTTC. Protein: CASSLGGRTIIPYEQYF.